The 26 T cell receptor beta chains in this list originate from one sample, sequenced in a study of blood T cell repertoires in COVID-19. Only in-frame clones appear in the TCRdb table, and some are missing; sequencing was by immunoSEQ multiplex PCR. This sample has 55,000 to 70,000 clones, with around 80% found just once. Sequenced: peripheral blood. These receptor sequences come from a man older than 75 with acute or convalescent COVID-19.

This clone was found once. The chain is built from TRBV4-3 and TRBJ2-7, with D possibly matching TRBD2 (7 bases). The germline V gene has CDR1 LGHNA and CDR2 YSLEER. This CDR3 is built from 17 residues. The V gene lost 4 bases and the J gene lost 1 base, with 20 bases spanning the gap. CDR3 nucleotides: TGCGCCAGCAGCCTAAGCGGGGCCAGGGGAATTTCCTACGAGCAGTACTTC. It translates to CASSLSGARGISYEQYF.

This clone was counted a single time. The chain has TRBV3-1 (or the pseudogene TRBV3-2) and TRBJ2-3, with 7 bases fitting TRBD2. The germline CDR1 and CDR2 sequences are LGHDT and YNNKEL (reference sequence). CDR3 length equals 16 residues. Trimming cost V 1 base and J 2 bases; bases outside gene matches: 6. The CDR3 protein is CASSQGVAGLTDTQYF. The CDR3 nucleotides read TGTGCCAGCAGCCAAGGGGTAGCGGGCCTCACAGATACGCAGTATTTT.

V gene TRBV27 combines with J gene TRBJ1-6; possible D gene TRBD1, 6 bases. The CDR3 spans 16 residues. V lost 2 bases to trimming and J lost 7 bases, with 15 bases between them. CDR1 and CDR2 (germline): MNHEY, SMNVEV (reference sequence). This CDR3 is CASSLRGGLGNSPLHF. The CDR3 region has the DNA TGTGCCAGCAGTTTAAGGGGGGGCCTTGGGAATTCACCCCTCCACTTT.

V and J are TRBV11-2 and TRBJ1-3; 10 bases line up with TRBD1. The ends lost 7 bases at V and 4 bases at J; junction bases unmatched: 1. This CDR3 is 13 amino acids long. CDR1 and CDR2 from the germline V gene are SGHAT and FQNNGV. The CDR3 loop reads CASKTGGGNTIYF. The DNA for the CDR3 is TGTGCCAGCAAGACAGGGGGCGGAAACACCATATATTTT.

This rearrangement joins TRBV5-1 to TRBJ2-7, with TRBD2 identical over 14 bases. Germline assignment: CDR1 SGHRS and CDR2 YFSETQ. The CDR3 length is 14 residues. The trim removed 2 bases at V and 6 bases at J, leaving 1 base unmatched. CDR3: CASSLGTSGSEQYF. DNA of the CDR3: TGCGCCAGCAGCTTAGGGACTAGCGGGAGCGAGCAGTACTTC.

J is TRBJ2-1 and V is TRBV27; the D gene is possibly TRBD1 (6 bases). This CDR3 is 14 amino acids long. V was trimmed by 5 bases and J by 5 bases, leaving 13 bases between them. CDR1 and CDR2 (germline): MNHEY, SMNVEV (reference sequence). CDR3 DNA sequence: TGTGCCAGCAGTCCCAGGGGATTTGACAATGAGCAGTTCTTC. Protein product: CASSPRGFDNEQFF.

V usage is TRBV11-2 and J usage is TRBJ2-3, with TRBD2 matching 11 bases. CDR3 size: 16 residues. J gave up 0 bases and V 7 bases, and 6 bases lay outside the gene matches. Germline-derived CDR1 and CDR2 are SGHAT and FQNNGV. CDR3 in DNA: TGTGCCAGCACCCTAGCGGGAGGTTTTAGCACAGATACGCAGTATTTT. Protein: CASTLAGGFSTDTQYF.

This clone was observed a few times. The V gene is TRBV9, the J gene TRBJ2-2; a weak D match, TRBD1 (5 bases). Germline V CDR1 and CDR2: SGDLS, YYNGEE. The CDR3 runs 15 residues. V lost 3 bases and J lost 1, with 10 bases in between. The CDR3 bases are TGTGCCAGCAGCGCTTCCAGGGTGAACACCGGGGAGCTGTTTTTT. Protein product: CASSASRVNTGELFF.

The gene calls are TRBV3-1 (or the pseudogene TRBV3-2) and TRBJ2-1, with D perhaps TRBD2 (5 bases). The CDR3 runs 16 residues. Trimming cost V 4 bases and J 8 bases, with 21 bases left between them. Per germline, CDR1 LGHDT and CDR2 YNNKEL (reference sequence). The CDR3 spells CASSPTPPDSFYEQFF. CDR3 coding DNA: TGTGCCAGCAGCCCAACTCCCCCGGACTCCTTCTATGAGCAGTTCTTC.

The CDR3 spells CASSPSSKRETQYF. DNA for the CDR3: TGTGCCAGCAGCCCCTCTAGCAAGAGGGAGACCCAGTACTTC. The J gene is TRBJ2-5, the V gene TRBV3-1 (or the pseudogene TRBV3-2), with D possibly TRBD2 on 5 matching bases. This CDR3 comprises 14 residues. Germline V gene data show CDR1 as LGHDT and CDR2 as YNNKEL (reference sequence). Trimming removed 4 bases from V and 5 bases from J, with 14 bases in between.

CDR3 in amino acids: CASHATGLNTEAFF. The CDR3 DNA reads TGTGCCAGTCACGCCACAGGGCTAAACACTGAAGCTTTCTTT. This chain links TRBV28 with TRBJ1-1; D might be TRBD1 (6 bases). Trimming removed 9 bases at V and 2 bases at J, with 16 bases between. The CDR3 loop spans 14 amino acids. Germline values: CDR1 MDHEN, CDR2 SYDVKM.

The V gene is TRBV4-1, the J gene TRBJ1-1; a possible D gene is TRBD1 (5 bases). Trimming took off 3 bases at V and 1 base at J, with 12 bases between the two ends. Germline values: CDR1 MGHRA, CDR2 YSYEKL. There are 15 residues in the CDR3. CDR3: CASSQVQTGNTEAFF. The CDR3 nucleotides are TGCGCCAGCAGCCAGGTCCAAACAGGGAACACTGAAGCTTTCTTT.

The chain employs TRBV5-4 and TRBJ2-7; D is possibly TRBD2 (7 bases). There are 15 residues in the CDR3. V was clipped by 4 bases and J by 4 bases, with 18 bases between them. Germline CDR1 reads SGHNT; CDR2 reads YYREEE (reference sequence). The CDR3 is CASSEGGGTPYEQYF. CDR3 coding DNA: TGTGCCAGCAGCGAAGGGGGGGGTACTCCGTACGAGCAGTACTTC.

The V gene is TRBV7-9, the J gene TRBJ2-7; possible D gene TRBD2, 5 bases. This CDR3 has 14 residues. V lost 3 bases and J 1 base, leaving 10 bases between the germline ends. The germline V gene encodes CDR1 SEHNR and CDR2 FQNEAQ (reference sequence). The CDR3 sequence: CASSFRERSYEQYF. The CDR3 DNA reads TGTGCCAGCAGCTTTAGGGAGCGATCCTACGAGCAGTACTTC. Looking up the rest from reference TRBV7-9 and TRBJ2-7 gives the full variable domain: DTGVSQNPRHKITKRGQNVTFRCDPISEHNRLYWYRQTLGQGPEFLTYFQNEAQLEKSRLLSDRFSAERPKGSFSTLEIQRTEQGDSAMYLCASSFRERSYEQYFGPGTRLTVT.

The chain is built from TRBV19 and TRBJ2-5; 10 nucleotides match TRBD1. V shed 3 bases, J shed 5 bases, and the junction held 6 bases outside the gene matches. The length of the CDR3 is 15 residues. Germline V gene sequence: CDR1 LNHDA, CDR2 SQIVND (reference sequence). Written as DNA, the CDR3 is TGTGCCAGTAGTATCGGGACAGGGGTGACGGAGACCCAGTACTTC. Its translation: CASSIGTGVTETQYF. Full variable domain (missing parts from reference TRBV19 and TRBJ2-5): DGGITQSPKYLFRKEGQNVTLSCEQNLNHDAMYWYRQDPGQGLRLIYYSQIVNDFQKGDIAEGYSVSREKKESFPLTVTSAQKNPTAFYLCASSIGTGVTETQYFGPGTRLLVL.

V is TRBV6-6 and J is TRBJ2-1, with 11 positions matching TRBD1. V shed 2 bases and J 9 bases; nucleotides not matched to a gene: 6. CDR3 size: 15 residues. Per the germline V gene, CDR1 is MNHNY and CDR2 is SVGAGI (reference sequence). The chain's CDR3 is CASSYPLGQGGEQFF. DNA for the CDR3: TGTGCCAGCAGTTACCCACTGGGACAGGGGGGTGAGCAGTTCTTC.

V and J are TRBV5-6 and TRBJ2-7; TRBD2 might be the D (5 bases). V shed 2 bases and J shed 0 bases, with 9 bases lying between them. CDR1 SGHDT and CDR2 YYEEEE come from the germline V gene. This CDR3 comprises 14 residues. CDR3 DNA: TGTGCCAGCAGCTTTGGCACTAGCTCCTACGAGCAGTACTTC. This gives the protein CASSFGTSSYEQYF.

The V call is TRBV7-6, the J call TRBJ2-5, with D perhaps TRBD2 (7 bases). Per the germline V gene, CDR1 is SGHVS and CDR2 is FNYEAQ. The CDR3 spans 14 residues. V lost 5 bases and J 2 bases, leaving 12 bases between the germline ends. CDR3 nucleotide sequence: TGTGCCAGCAGCCCGGGGGGCCCACAAGAGACCCAGTACTTC. It translates to CASSPGGPQETQYF.

V and J are TRBV5-1 and TRBJ1-3; possibly TRBD1 for D (6 bases). This CDR3 spans 14 amino acids. The V end was cut by 7 bases, the J end by 0 bases, with 11 bases between. Germline assignment: CDR1 SGHRS and CDR2 YFSETQ. The CDR3 nucleotides are TGCGCCAGCTCGGACAGCCCCTCTGGAAACACCATATATTTT. Translation: CASSDSPSGNTIYF.

The genes are TRBV7-8 and TRBJ1-5; possible D gene TRBD1, 6 bases. CDR1 and CDR2 from the germline V gene are SGHVS and FQNEAQ. The CDR3 runs to 14 residues. Deletions cut 5 bases from V and 2 bases from J, with 10 bases between. CDR3 DNA: TGTGCCAGCAGCGCCTCAGGGGGCAATCAGCCCCAGCATTTT. Translated: CASSASGGNQPQHF.

V gene TRBV19 combines with J gene TRBJ2-4; D is possibly TRBD1 (5 bases). The germline V and J ends were trimmed by 1 base and 8 bases, with 9 bases remaining between them. The CDR3 extends over 13 amino acids. Per the germline V gene, CDR1 is LNHDA and CDR2 is SQIVND (reference sequence). CDR3 bases: TGTGCCAGTAGTATAGGGCTCAGGGACATTCAGTACTTC. Translation gives CASSIGLRDIQYF. Filled out from reference TRBV19 and TRBJ2-4, the complete variable domain reads DGGITQSPKYLFRKEGQNVTLSCEQNLNHDAMYWYRQDPGQGLRLIYYSQIVNDFQKGDIAEGYSVSREKKESFPLTVTSAQKNPTAFYLCASSIGLRDIQYFGAGTRLSVL.

This rearrangement joins TRBV13 to TRBJ2-3; 9 bases agree with TRBD2. The CDR3 covers 16 residues. Germline V gives CDR1 PRHDT, CDR2 FYEKMQ (reference sequence). The junction had 4 bases not matched to a gene; V was cut back by 1 base and J by 2 bases. The CDR3 reads CASSLVAGAPTDTQYF. In nucleotides, the CDR3 is TGTGCCAGCAGCTTAGTAGCGGGGGCCCCCACAGATACGCAGTATTTT.

This chain joins TRBV27 and TRBJ2-3; 10 nucleotides agree with TRBD2. Per the germline V gene, CDR1 is MNHEY and CDR2 is SMNVEV (reference sequence). The CDR3 sequence is 16 residues long. V shed 5 bases, J shed 2 bases, and the junction held 7 bases outside the gene matches. The CDR3 sequence is CASSEIAGGYTDTQYF. Here the CDR3 DNA reads TGTGCCAGCAGTGAAATAGCGGGAGGATACACAGATACGCAGTATTTT.

In its sample, this clone was seen once. This rearrangement joins TRBV6-2 or TRBV6-3 to TRBJ1-1, with D unclear. Germline-derived CDR1 and CDR2 are MNHEY and SVGEGT. V gave up 2 bases and J gave up 4 bases, with 8 bases separating them. This CDR3 is 13 amino acids long. In nucleotides, the CDR3 is TGTGCCAGCAGTTACAGACAAAGCACTGAAGCTTTCTTT. Translating gives CASSYRQSTEAFF.

The chain joins TRBV6-2 or TRBV6-3 to TRBJ2-1, with 8 bases identical to TRBD2. The CDR3 is made up of 19 amino acids. After removal of 2 bases from V and 5 bases from J, the junction contained 17 bases not matched to a gene. Germline V gene sequence: CDR1 MNHEY, CDR2 SVGEGT. CDR3 sequence (DNA): TGTGCCAGCAGTTACACGCCCACCCACATGGGACTAGTGGACAATGAGCAGTTCTTC. It encodes CASSYTPTHMGLVDNEQFF.

This rearrangement joins TRBV5-1 to TRBJ2-7; TRBD1 aligns across 8 bases. V shed 0 bases, J shed 2 bases, and the junction held 10 bases outside the gene matches. The germline CDR1 and CDR2 sequences are SGHRS and YFSETQ. The CDR3 is made up of 17 amino acids. The CDR3 protein is CASSLGPRTGPAYEQYF. The DNA of the CDR3 is TGCGCCAGCAGCTTGGGGCCAAGGACAGGGCCGGCCTACGAGCAGTACTTC.